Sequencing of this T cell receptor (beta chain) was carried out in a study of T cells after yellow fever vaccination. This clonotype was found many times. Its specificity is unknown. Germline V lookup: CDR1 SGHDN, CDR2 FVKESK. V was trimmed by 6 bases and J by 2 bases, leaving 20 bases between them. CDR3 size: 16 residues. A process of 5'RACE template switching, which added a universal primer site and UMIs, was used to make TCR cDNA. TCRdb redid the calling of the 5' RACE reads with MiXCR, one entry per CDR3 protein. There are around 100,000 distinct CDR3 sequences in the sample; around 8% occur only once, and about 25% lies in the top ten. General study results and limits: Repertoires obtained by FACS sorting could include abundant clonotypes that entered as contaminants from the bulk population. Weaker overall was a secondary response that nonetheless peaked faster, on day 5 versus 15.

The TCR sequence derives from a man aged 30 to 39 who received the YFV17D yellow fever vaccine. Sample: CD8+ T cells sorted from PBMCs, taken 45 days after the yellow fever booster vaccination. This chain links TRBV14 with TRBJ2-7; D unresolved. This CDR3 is CASRDGLSPNPYEQYF. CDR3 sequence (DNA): TGTGCCAGCAGAGACGGCTTGAGCCCGAACCCCTACGAGCAGTACTTC. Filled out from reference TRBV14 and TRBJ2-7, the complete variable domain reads EAGVTQFPSHSVIEKGQTVTLRCDPISGHDNLYWYRRVMGKEIKFLLHFVKESKQDESGMPNNRFLAERTGGTYSTLKVQPAELEDSGVYFCASRDGLSPNPYEQYFGPGTRLTVT.